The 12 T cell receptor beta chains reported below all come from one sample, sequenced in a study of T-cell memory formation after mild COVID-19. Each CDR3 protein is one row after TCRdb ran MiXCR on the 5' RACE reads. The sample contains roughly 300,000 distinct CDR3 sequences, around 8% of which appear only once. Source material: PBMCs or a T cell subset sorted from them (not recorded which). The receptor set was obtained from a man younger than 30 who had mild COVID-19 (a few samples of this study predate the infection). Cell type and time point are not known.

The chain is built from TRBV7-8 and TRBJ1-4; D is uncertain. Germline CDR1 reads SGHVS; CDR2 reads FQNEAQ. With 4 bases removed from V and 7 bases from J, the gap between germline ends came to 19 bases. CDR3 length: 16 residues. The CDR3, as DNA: TGTGCCAGCAGCTCATTCACGTTACCGGGGAGTGAAAAACTGTTTTTT. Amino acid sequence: CASSSFTLPGSEKLFF.

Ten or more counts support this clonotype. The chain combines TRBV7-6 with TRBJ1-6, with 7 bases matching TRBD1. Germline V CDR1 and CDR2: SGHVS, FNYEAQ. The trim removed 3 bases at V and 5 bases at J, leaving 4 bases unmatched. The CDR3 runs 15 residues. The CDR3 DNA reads TGTGCCAGCAGCTTCCGGACAGGCGATAATTCACCCCTCCACTTT. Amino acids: CASSFRTGDNSPLHF.

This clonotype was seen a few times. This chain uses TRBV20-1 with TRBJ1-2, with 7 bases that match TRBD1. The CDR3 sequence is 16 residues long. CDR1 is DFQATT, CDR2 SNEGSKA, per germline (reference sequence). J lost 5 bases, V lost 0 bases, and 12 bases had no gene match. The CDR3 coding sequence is TGCAGTGCTAGAGATGGGGACAGACTCGACACTTATGGCTACACCTTC. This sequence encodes CSARDGDRLDTYGYTF.

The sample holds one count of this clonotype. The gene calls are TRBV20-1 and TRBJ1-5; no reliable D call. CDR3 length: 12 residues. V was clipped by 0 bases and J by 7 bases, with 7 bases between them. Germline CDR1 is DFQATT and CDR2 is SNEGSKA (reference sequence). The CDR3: CSARDSGQPQHF. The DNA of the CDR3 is TGCAGTGCTAGAGATTCAGGCCAGCCCCAGCATTTT.

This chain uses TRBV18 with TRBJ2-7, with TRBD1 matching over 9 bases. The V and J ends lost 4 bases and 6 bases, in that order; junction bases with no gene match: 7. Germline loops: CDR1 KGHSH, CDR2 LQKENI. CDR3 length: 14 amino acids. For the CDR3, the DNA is TGTGCCAGCTCACGAAGAGACAGGGGGGGCGAGCAGTACGTC. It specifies CASSRRDRGGEQYV.

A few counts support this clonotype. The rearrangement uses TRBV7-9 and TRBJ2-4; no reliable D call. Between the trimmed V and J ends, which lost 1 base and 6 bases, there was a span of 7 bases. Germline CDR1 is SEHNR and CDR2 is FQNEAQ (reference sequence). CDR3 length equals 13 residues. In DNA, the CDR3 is TGTGCCAGCAGCTTAGGGGTTCTAAACATTCAGTACTTC. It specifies CASSLGVLNIQYF.

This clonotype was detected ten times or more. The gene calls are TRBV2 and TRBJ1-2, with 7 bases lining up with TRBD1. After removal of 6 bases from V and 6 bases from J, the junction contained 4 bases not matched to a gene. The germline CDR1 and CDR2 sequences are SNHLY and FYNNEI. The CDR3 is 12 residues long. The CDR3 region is CASRTTGDGYTF. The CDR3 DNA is TGTGCCAGCAGGACCACAGGGGATGGCTACACCTTC.

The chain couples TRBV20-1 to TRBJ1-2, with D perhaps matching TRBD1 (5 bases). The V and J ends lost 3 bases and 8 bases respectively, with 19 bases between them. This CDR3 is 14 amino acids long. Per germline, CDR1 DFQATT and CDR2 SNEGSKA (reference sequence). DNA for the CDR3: TGCAGTGCTAGTGATGAGATTTTCCAGGGAGGCTACACCTTC. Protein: CSASDEIFQGGYTF.

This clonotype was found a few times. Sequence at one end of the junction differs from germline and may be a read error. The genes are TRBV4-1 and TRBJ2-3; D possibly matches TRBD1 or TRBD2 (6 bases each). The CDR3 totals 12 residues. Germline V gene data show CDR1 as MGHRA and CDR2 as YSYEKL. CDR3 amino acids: CASSHDRGPQFF. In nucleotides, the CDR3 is TGCGCCAGCAGCCACGACCGGGGGCCGCAGTTTTTT.

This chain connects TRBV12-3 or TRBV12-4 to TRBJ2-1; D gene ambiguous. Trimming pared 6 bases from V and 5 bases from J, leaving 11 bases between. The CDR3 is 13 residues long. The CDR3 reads CASSPMRNNEQFF. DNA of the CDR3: TGTGCCAGCAGCCCCATGAGGAACAATGAGCAGTTCTTC.

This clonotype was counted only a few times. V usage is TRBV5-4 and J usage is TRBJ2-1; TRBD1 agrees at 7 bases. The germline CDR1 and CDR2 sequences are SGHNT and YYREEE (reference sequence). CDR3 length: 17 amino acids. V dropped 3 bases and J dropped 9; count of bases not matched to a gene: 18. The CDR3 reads CASSSSQGIIGSGEQFF. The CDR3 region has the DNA TGTGCCAGCAGCTCGTCACAGGGGATAATAGGTTCCGGTGAGCAGTTCTTC.

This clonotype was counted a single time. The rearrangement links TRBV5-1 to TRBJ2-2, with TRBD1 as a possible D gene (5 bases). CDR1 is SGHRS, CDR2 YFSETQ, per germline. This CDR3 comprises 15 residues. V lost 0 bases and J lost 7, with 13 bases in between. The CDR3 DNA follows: TGCGCCAGCAGCTTGGGGGGCCCGGAAGTCGGGGAGCTGTTTTTT. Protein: CASSLGGPEVGELFF. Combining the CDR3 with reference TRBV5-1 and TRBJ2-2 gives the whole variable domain KAGVTQTPRYLIKTRGQQVTLSCSPISGHRSVSWYQQTPGQGLQFLFEYFSETQRNKGNFPGRFSGRQFSNSRSEMNVSTLELGDSALYLCASSLGGPEVGELFFGEGSRLTVL.